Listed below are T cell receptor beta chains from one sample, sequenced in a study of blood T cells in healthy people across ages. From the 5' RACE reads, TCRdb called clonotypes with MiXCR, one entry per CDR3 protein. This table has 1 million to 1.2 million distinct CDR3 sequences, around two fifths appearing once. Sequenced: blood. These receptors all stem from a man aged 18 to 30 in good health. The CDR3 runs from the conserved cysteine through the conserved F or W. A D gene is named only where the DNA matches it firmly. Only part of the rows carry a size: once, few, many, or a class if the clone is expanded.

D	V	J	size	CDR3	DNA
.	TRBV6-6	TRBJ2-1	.	CAIADNSYNEQFF	TGTGCGATAGCGGATAATTCCTACAATGAGCAGTTCTTC
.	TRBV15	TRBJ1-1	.	CATSRRKVRSTEAFF	TGTGCCACCAGCAGACGTAAAGTGCGGTCCACTGAAGCTTTCTTT
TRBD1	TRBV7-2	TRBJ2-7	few	CASSRDRGSLSDEQYF	TGTGCCAGCAGCAGAGACAGGGGATCGTTATCCGACGAGCAGTACTTC
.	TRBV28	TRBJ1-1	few	CASSSLRVGNTEAFF	TGTGCCAGCAGTTCCCTAAGGGTTGGGAACACTGAAGCTTTCTTT
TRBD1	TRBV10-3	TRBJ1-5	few	CAIGADRAGNQPQHF	TGTGCCATCGGGGCGGACAGGGCGGGAAATCAGCCCCAGCATTTT
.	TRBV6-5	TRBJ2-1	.	CASSYSIRGDNEQFF	TGTGCCAGCAGTTACTCGATTAGGGGAGACAATGAGCAGTTCTTC
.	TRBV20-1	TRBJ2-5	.	CSASPGLTTPSQETQYF	TGCAGTGCATCACCGGGACTCACCACACCCTCGCAAGAGACCCAGTACTTC
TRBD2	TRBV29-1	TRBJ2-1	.	CSVDGRGEYNEQFF	TGCAGCGTTGATGGGCGGGGGGAGTACAATGAGCAGTTCTTC
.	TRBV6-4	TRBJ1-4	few	CASSPRRGGGEKLFF	TGTGCCAGCAGTCCGAGGAGGGGAGGCGGTGAAAAACTGTTTTTT
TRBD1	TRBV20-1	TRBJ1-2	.	CSATPGWTGLNGYTF	TGCAGTGCTACACCAGGTTGGACAGGACTGAATGGCTACACCTTC
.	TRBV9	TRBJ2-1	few	CASRVQAQAGEQFF	TGTGCCAGCAGAGTACAGGCCCAGGCGGGTGAGCAGTTCTTC
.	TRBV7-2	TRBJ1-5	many	CASSPGTPNQPQHF	TGTGCCAGCAGCCCAGGGACCCCGAATCAGCCCCAGCATTTT
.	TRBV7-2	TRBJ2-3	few	CASSLARRGDTQYF	TGTGCCAGCAGCTTAGCGCGGCGGGGAGATACGCAGTATTTT
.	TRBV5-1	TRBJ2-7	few	CASSLALFTSGYEQYF	TGCGCCAGCAGCTTGGCACTATTCACCTCGGGCTACGAGCAGTACTTC
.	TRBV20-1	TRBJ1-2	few	CSAREVLPQEGYTF	TGCAGTGCTAGAGAAGTCCTCCCGCAGGAGGGCTACACCTTC
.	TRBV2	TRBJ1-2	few	CASSLGEGANGYTF	TGTGCCAGCAGCCTCGGTGAAGGGGCTAATGGCTACACCTTC
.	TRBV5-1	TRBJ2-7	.	CASSQLERSYEQYF	TGCGCCAGCAGCCAACTGGAGAGATCCTACGAGCAGTACTTC
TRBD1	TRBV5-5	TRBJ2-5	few	CASSPGTGAGNEQYF	TGTGCCAGCAGCCCAGGGACAGGGGCAGGCAATGAGCAGTACTTC
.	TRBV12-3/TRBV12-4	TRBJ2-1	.	CASSFVLGTDYNEQFF	TGTGCCAGCAGTTTTGTGTTGGGGACGGATTACAATGAGCAGTTCTTC
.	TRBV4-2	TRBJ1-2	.	CASSQEVGLNNYGYTF	TGTGCCAGCAGCCAAGAGGTGGGGCTAAATAACTATGGCTACACCTTC